The clone carrying this T cell receptor (beta chain) was observed once. The data are from a study of blood T cell repertoires in COVID-19. Assay used: immunoSEQ multiplex PCR; TCRdb lists only in-frame clones, some missing. The data contain under 200,000 clones, around 80% of them seen just once; the ten biggest clones take up over 15%. The V gene end was trimmed by 6 bases and the J gene end by 8 bases; junction bases not matched to a gene: 7. CDR3 length: 14 residues. Germline V CDR1 and CDR2: LNHDA, SQIVND (reference sequence). The sequence derives from a woman in her 70s in a cohort exposed to, infected with or recovered from COVID-19 (not recorded which). V gene TRBV19 combines with J gene TRBJ1-4, with TRBD1 matching 9 bases. Specimen: PBMCs or T cells enriched from blood (not recorded which). This chain's CDR3 is CASRAGGTGEKLFF. The CDR3 nucleotides are TGTGCCAGTAGAGCCGGGGGGACAGGGGAAAAACTGTTTTTT.